One TCR beta chain is described in this entry. The sample belongs to a study of CD8 T cells in Susac syndrome. Reverse transcription of about 0.45 to 1 ug RNA was carried out with random hexamers. An immunoSEQ multiplex PCR generated amplified TCR beta CDR3 products spanning 54 Vbeta and 13 Jbeta. Each CDR3 protein gets one entry after TCRdb re-called the immunoSEQ multiplex PCR reads with MiXCR. The sample has some 120,000 distinct CDR3 sequences, around nine tenths seen once. The V and J ends lost 0 bases and 9 bases, in that order; junction bases with no gene match: 7. The CDR3 is 15 residues long. Germline CDR1 and CDR2: LGHDT and YNNKEL (reference sequence). The multiple sclerosis controls comprised treatment-naive patients whose relapsing-remitting disease was stable or active. TEMRA cells were enriched by FACS, and CD4+ and CD8+ T cells were negatively isolated.

The specimen sequenced was CD8+ T cells from PBMCs. The source of this sequence is a human donor with multiple sclerosis. The V call is TRBV3-1, the J call TRBJ2-1, with TRBD2 matching 8 bases. Here the CDR3 DNA reads TGTGCCAGCAGCCAAGAGAGCGGGAGTGTTGGTGAGCAGTTCTTC. Translation gives CASSQESGSVGEQFF.